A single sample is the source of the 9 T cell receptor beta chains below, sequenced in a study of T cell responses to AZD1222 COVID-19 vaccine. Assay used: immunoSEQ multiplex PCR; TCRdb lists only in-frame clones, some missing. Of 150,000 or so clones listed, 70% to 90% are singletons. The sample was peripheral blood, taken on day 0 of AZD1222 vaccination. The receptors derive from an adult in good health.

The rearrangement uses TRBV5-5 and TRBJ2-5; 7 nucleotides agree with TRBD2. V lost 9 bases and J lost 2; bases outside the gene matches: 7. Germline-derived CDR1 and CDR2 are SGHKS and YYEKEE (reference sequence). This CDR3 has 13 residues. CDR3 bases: TGTGCCACCTCGAAGCGGGGTCAAGAGACCCAGTACTTC. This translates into CATSKRGQETQYF. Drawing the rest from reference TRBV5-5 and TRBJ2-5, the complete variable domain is DAGVTQSPTHLIKTRGQQVTLRCSPISGHKSVSWYQQVLGQGPQFIFQYYEKEERGRGNFPDRFSARQFPNYSSELNVNALLLGDSALYLCATSKRGQETQYFGPGTRLLVL.

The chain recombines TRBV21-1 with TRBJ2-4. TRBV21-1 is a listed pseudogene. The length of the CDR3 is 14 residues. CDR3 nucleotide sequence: TGTGCCAGCAGCAAAGGGCGCTCCAAAAACATTCAGTACTTC. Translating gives CASSKGRSKNIQYF.

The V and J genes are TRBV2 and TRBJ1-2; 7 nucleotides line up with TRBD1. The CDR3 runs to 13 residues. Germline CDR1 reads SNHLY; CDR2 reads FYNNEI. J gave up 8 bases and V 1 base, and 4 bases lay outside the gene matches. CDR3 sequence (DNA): TGTGCCAGCAGTGAAGAGGGGGCGAGCGGCTACACCTTC. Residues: CASSEEGASGYTF.

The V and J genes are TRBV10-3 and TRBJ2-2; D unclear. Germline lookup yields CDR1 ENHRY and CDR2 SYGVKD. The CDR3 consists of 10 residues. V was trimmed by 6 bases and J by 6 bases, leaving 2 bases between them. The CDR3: CAIRPGELFF. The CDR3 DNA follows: TGTGCCATCAGGCCCGGGGAGCTGTTTTTT.

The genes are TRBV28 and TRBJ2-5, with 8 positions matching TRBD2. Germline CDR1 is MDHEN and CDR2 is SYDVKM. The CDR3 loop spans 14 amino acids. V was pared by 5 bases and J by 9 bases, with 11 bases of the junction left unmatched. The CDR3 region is CASSPDGTSSAQYF. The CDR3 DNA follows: TGTGCCAGCAGTCCCGACGGGACTAGTTCGGCCCAGTACTTC.

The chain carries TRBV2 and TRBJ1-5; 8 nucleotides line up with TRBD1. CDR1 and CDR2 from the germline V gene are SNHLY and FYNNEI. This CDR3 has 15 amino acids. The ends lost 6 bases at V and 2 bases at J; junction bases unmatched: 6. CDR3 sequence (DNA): TGTGCCAGCAGGGTTCAGGGGGCGGGCAATCAGCCCCAGCATTTT. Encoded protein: CASRVQGAGNQPQHF.

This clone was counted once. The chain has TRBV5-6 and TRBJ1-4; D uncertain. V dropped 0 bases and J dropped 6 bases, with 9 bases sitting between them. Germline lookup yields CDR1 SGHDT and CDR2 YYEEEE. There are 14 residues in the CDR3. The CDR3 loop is CASSLAGLYEKLFF. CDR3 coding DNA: TGTGCCAGCAGCTTGGCCGGGTTGTATGAAAAACTGTTTTTT.

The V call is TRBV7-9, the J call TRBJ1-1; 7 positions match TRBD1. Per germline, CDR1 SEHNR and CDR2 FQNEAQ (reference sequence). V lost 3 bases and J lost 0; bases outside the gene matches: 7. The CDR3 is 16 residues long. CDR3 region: CASSFLYRGMNTEAFF. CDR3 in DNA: TGTGCCAGCAGCTTTCTTTACAGGGGAATGAACACTGAAGCTTTCTTT.

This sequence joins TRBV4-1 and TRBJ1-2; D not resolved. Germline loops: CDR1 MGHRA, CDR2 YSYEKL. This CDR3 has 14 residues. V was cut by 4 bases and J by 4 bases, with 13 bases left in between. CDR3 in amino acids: CASSPGRGAYGYTF. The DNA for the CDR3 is TGCGCCAGCAGCCCAGGACGGGGAGCCTATGGCTACACCTTC.